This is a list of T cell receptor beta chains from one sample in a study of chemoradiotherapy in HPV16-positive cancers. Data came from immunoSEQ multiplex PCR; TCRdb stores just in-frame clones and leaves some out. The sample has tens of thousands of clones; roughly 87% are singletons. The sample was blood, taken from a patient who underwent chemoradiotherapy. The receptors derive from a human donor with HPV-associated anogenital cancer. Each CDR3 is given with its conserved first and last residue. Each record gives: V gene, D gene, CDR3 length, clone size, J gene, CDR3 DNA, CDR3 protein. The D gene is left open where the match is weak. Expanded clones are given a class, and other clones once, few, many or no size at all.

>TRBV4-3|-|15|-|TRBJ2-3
TGCGCCAGCAGTCCGGGCCTGATCGGTACAGATACGCAGTATTTT
CASSPGLIGTDTQYF
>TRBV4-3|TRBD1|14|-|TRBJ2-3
TGCGCCAGCAGCCAAGTCGGGCTGACAGGGGCGCAGTATTTT
CASSQVGLTGAQYF
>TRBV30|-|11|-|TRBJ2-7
TGTGCCTGGAGCGGAGGGTGGGAGCAGTACTTC
CAWSGGWEQYF
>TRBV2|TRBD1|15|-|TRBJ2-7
TGTGCCAGCAGTGGACCCGGGACAGGGGACTACGAGCAGTACTTC
CASSGPGTGDYEQYF
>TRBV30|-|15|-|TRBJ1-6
TGTGCCTGGAGTGTACGTCGAGGAGGAAATTCACCCCTCCACTTT
CAWSVRRGGNSPLHF
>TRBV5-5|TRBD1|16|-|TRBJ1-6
TGTGCCAGCAGCTTTACAGGGGGCTCCTATAATTCACCCCTCCACTTT
CASSFTGGSYNSPLHF
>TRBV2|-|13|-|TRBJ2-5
TGTGCCAGCAGTGAAGCGAGGGTTGCGACCCAGTACTTC
CASSEARVATQYF
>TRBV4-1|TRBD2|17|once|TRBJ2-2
TGCGCCAGCAGCCAAGGGGGACTAGCGGGAGTGGCCGGGGAGCTGTTTTTT
CASSQGGLAGVAGELFF
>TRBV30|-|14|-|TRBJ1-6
TGTGCCCGACGAGTCGGGCAGCGTAATTCACCCCTCCACTTT
CARRVGQRNSPLHF
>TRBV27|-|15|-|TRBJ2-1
TGTGCCAGCAGAGGGGGGGGGAGCTCCTACAATGAGCAGTTCTTC
CASRGGGSSYNEQFF
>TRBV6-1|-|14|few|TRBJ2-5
TGTGCCAGCAGAGTGAAGGGGGGGGGAGAGACCCAGTACTTC
CASRVKGGGETQYF